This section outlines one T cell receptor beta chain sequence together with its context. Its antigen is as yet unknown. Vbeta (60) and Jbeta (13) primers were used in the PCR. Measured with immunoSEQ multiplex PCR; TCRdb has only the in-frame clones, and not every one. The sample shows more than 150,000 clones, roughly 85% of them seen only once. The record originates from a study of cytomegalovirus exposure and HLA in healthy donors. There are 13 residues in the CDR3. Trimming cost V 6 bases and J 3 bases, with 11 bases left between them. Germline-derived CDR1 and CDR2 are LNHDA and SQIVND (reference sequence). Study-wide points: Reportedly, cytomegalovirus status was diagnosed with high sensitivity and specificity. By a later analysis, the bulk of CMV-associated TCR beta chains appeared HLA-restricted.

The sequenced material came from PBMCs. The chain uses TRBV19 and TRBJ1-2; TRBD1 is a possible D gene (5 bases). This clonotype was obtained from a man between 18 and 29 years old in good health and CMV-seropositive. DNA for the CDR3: TGTGCCAGTAGGTACAGGAATGACTATGGCTACACCTTC. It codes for CASRYRNDYGYTF.